Listed below are T cell receptor beta chains from one sample, sequenced in a study of CD8 T cells in acute hepatitis C reinfection. The repertoire was sequenced with immunoSEQ multiplex PCR; TCRdb's copy has only in-frame clones and lacks some. Among around 36,000 clones, 70% to 90% were seen once, and the ten largest hold approximately 11%. The sequenced material came from naive CD8+ T cells from PBMCs. The receptors derive from a woman aged 18-29 years who spontaneously cleared hepatitis C infection. The CDR3 runs from the conserved cysteine through the conserved F or W. The order of the fields is J gene, V gene, clone size, D gene, CDR3 protein, CDR3 DNA. D genes are given only for firm matches. Expanded clones are given a class, and other clones once, few, many or no size at all.

TRBJ1-1	TRBV4-1	NA	NA	CASSEGRLNTEAFF	TGCGCCAGCAGCGAGGGACGCTTGAACACTGAAGCTTTCTTT
TRBJ2-1	TRBV25-1	once	TRBD2	CASSNREGIYNEQFF	TGTGCCAGCAGCAACCGGGAGGGGATCTACAATGAGCAGTTCTTC
TRBJ2-3	TRBV5-4	NA	NA	CASSLSEVATDTQYF	TGTGCCAGCAGCTTGTCAGAAGTAGCCACAGATACGCAGTATTTT
TRBJ2-1	TRBV9	NA	TRBD2	CASSVGAGGSNEQFF	TGTGCCAGCAGCGTAGGGGCGGGAGGTTCCAATGAGCAGTTCTTC
TRBJ2-6	TRBV13	NA	NA	CASSLHDSSGANVLTF	TGTGCCAGCAGCTTACACGACAGTTCTGGGGCCAACGTCCTGACTTTC
TRBJ1-3	TRBV6-1	NA	NA	CASNIPGNTIYF	TGTGCCAGCAACATCCCCGGAAACACCATATATTTT
TRBJ2-1	TRBV27	NA	TRBD2	CASSTLAGEVYEQFF	TGTGCCAGCAGTACACTAGCGGGAGAAGTATATGAGCAGTTCTTC
TRBJ2-3	TRBV11-3	NA	NA	CASSHDRGDTQYF	TGTGCCAGCAGCCACGATCGAGGAGATACGCAGTATTTT
TRBJ2-2	TRBV29-1	NA	TRBD1	CSAERDSNTGELFF	TGCAGCGCAGAGAGGGACAGCAACACCGGGGAGCTGTTTTTT
TRBJ1-5	TRBV7-6	NA	TRBD1	CASSSGQGGQPQHF	TGTGCCAGCAGCTCCGGACAGGGCGGTCAGCCCCAGCATTTT
TRBJ2-2	TRBV7-6	few	NA	CASSLGELELFF	TGTGCCAGCAGCTTAGGAGAACTGGAGCTGTTTTTT
TRBJ2-7	TRBV15	NA	NA	CATSRSRASQSYEQYF	TGTGCCACCAGCAGGTCACGGGCTAGCCAATCCTACGAGCAGTACTTC
TRBJ1-2	TRBV29-1	once	NA	CSVGSGSGGYTF	TGCAGCGTTGGGAGTGGCTCTGGGGGATACACCTTC
TRBJ2-1	TRBV7-3	NA	NA	CASSSEDGGSANEQFF	TGTGCCAGCAGCTCCGAGGATGGGGGAAGTGCGAATGAGCAGTTCTTC
TRBJ2-1	TRBV9	NA	NA	CASSVDGPPPQFF	TGTGCCAGCAGCGTAGATGGCCCGCCACCCCAGTTCTTC
TRBJ2-7	TRBV5-1	NA	TRBD2	CASSLERGTRDEQYF	TGCGCCAGCAGCTTGGAGAGGGGGACTAGAGACGAGCAGTACTTC
TRBJ2-7	TRBV6-5	NA	NA	CASSPLERTYEQYF	TGTGCCAGCAGTCCTTTGGAGCGGACCTACGAGCAGTACTTC
TRBJ2-7	TRBV4-2	few	NA	CASSQEVLGGASYEQYF	TGTGCCAGCAGCCAAGAAGTCCTAGGCGGCGCTTCCTACGAGCAGTACTTC
TRBJ2-1	TRBV27	NA	TRBD2	CASSPLAGARNEQFF	TGTGCCAGCAGTCCATTAGCGGGAGCCCGCAATGAGCAGTTCTTC
TRBJ1-5	TRBV27	few	NA	CASSLVSNQPQHF	TGTGCCAGCAGCCTCGTTAGCAATCAGCCCCAGCATTTT
TRBJ1-2	TRBV15	NA	NA	CATSRDPRGVSYGYTF	TGTGCCACCAGCAGAGATCCCAGGGGAGTCAGCTATGGCTACACCTTC
TRBJ2-7	TRBV7-8	NA	NA	CASSLPRGSHEQYF	TGTGCCAGCAGCTTACCCCGAGGCTCCCACGAGCAGTACTTC
TRBJ2-1	TRBV7-9	NA	NA	CASSLENLEQFF	TGTGCCAGCAGCTTAGAGAATTTAGAGCAGTTCTTC
TRBJ2-1	TRBV9	NA	NA	CASSLNPDEQFF	TGTGCCAGCAGCTTGAACCCGGATGAGCAGTTCTTC
TRBJ2-3	TRBV5-5	NA	NA	CASSLTAPDTQYF	TGTGCCAGCAGCTTGACAGCCCCAGATACGCAGTATTTT
TRBJ1-5	TRBV2	NA	TRBD1	CASSERGRNQPQHF	TGTGCCAGCAGTGAAAGGGGGCGGAATCAGCCCCAGCATTTT
TRBJ2-3	TRBV5-1	NA	NA	CASSGSRGHDTQYF	TGCGCCAGCAGCGGGAGCAGGGGCCACGATACGCAGTATTTT
TRBJ1-1	TRBV6-4	few	NA	CASSDERGQAFF	TGTGCCAGCAGTGACGAGCGGGGGCAGGCTTTCTTT
TRBJ2-2	TRBV27	NA	TRBD2	CASSFGEASGRFANTGELFF	TGTGCCAGCAGTTTTGGTGAGGCTAGCGGGAGGTTCGCGAACACCGGGGAGCTGTTTTTT
TRBJ2-2	TRBV27	NA	NA	CASSSQGTGELFF	TGTGCCAGCAGTTCTCAGGGTACCGGGGAGCTGTTTTTT
TRBJ2-7	TRBV27	few	NA	CASSAGTSYEQYF	TGTGCCAGCAGTGCCGGGACAAGCTACGAGCAGTACTTC
TRBJ2-6	TRBV5-1	NA	NA	CASSLGDLYGANVLTF	TGCGCCAGCAGCTTGGGAGACTTGTATGGGGCCAACGTCCTGACTTTC
TRBJ1-4	TRBV7-9	NA	NA	CASTIKGGIDEKLFF	TGTGCCAGCACCATTAAAGGAGGGATTGATGAAAAACTGTTTTTT
TRBJ1-2	TRBV27	NA	NA	CASSETAPGNYGYTF	TGTGCCAGCAGTGAGACGGCGCCGGGTAACTATGGCTACACCTTC
TRBJ2-3	TRBV14	NA	NA	CASSQVADTQYF	TGTGCCAGCAGCCAAGTAGCAGATACGCAGTATTTT
TRBJ2-1	TRBV7-8	NA	NA	CASSTLGQDNEQFF	TGTGCCAGCAGCACCCTAGGCCAGGACAATGAGCAGTTCTTC
TRBJ1-1	TRBV27	NA	NA	CASSLGQGSAEAFF	TGTGCCAGCAGCTTGGGTCAGGGATCGGCTGAAGCTTTCTTT
TRBJ2-3	TRBV6-6	NA	NA	CASSYVGGKGDTQYF	TGTGCCAGCAGTTACGTGGGCGGGAAGGGAGATACGCAGTATTTT
TRBJ2-7	TRBV27	once	TRBD2	CASSPAASGNSYEQYF	TGTGCCAGCAGTCCTGCCGCTAGCGGGAATTCCTACGAGCAGTACTTC
TRBJ1-2	TRBV15	NA	TRBD1	CATSRDIGQGSYGYTF	TGTGCCACCAGCAGAGATATCGGACAGGGGAGCTATGGCTACACCTTC
TRBJ2-7	TRBV15	once	NA	CATSGGTQSSYEQYF	TGTGCCACCAGCGGCGGGACACAGAGCTCCTACGAGCAGTACTTC
TRBJ1-2	TRBV5-6	few	TRBD1	CASATGRGYTF	TGTGCCAGCGCGACAGGGAGAGGCTACACCTTC
TRBJ2-5	TRBV27	NA	NA	CASSPELFQETQYF	TGTGCCAGCAGTCCCGAGCTGTTCCAAGAGACCCAGTACTTC
TRBJ2-5	TRBV7-9	once	NA	CASSPPGEETQYF	TGTGCCAGCAGCCCCCCTGGGGAAGAGACCCAGTACTTC
TRBJ1-2	TRBV9	NA	TRBD1	CASRGIGQDNYGYTF	TGTGCCAGCAGGGGGATTGGACAGGACAACTATGGCTACACCTTC
TRBJ1-6	TRBV30	NA	NA	CAWSSPAGRLSSYNSPLHF	TGTGCCTGGAGTTCCCCGGCGGGGAGGCTTAGCTCCTATAATTCACCCCTCCACTTT